These 16 T cell receptor beta chains were sequenced from one sample in a study of PD-L1 blockade in urothelial cancer. Specified time point: peripheral blood 6 weeks after treatment start. Sequencing was performed with immunoSEQ multiplex PCR; in TCRdb, only in-frame clones are kept and a portion is missing. The repertoire has 41,000 or so clones, more than 75% of them found once; the top ten carry over 2.5%. This material consisted of PBMCs, taken around atezolizumab (anti-PD-L1) treatment. The receptors here all came from a man in his 70s with urothelial cancer.

This chain connects TRBV4-1 to TRBJ2-1; 11 bases line up with TRBD2. J was trimmed by 4 bases and V by 11 bases; bases with no gene match: 10. The CDR3 has 15 amino acids. The germline V gene encodes CDR1 MGHRA and CDR2 YSYEKL. CDR3 coding DNA: TGCGCCGGGAGCCTGGGACTAGCGGATTACAATGAGCAGTTCTTC. Protein: CAGSLGLADYNEQFF.

The J gene is TRBJ1-5, the V gene TRBV10-2; no definite D call. V lost 0 bases, J lost 7 bases, and 10 bases lay in between. This CDR3 contains 14 residues. Germline V gene lookup returns CDR1 WSHSY and CDR2 SAAADI. In DNA, the CDR3 is TGCGCCAGCAGTGAGTCGACTTCGGTCCAGCCCCAGCATTTT. Translating gives CASSESTSVQPQHF.

The V call is TRBV11-3, the J call TRBJ2-2; D gene ambiguous. Germline V lookup: CDR1 SGHNT, CDR2 YENEEA. This CDR3 comprises 15 residues. Trimming shortened V by 5 bases and J by 4 bases, and 14 bases separated the two germline ends. The CDR3 DNA reads TGTGCCAGCAGCCGTGACTCGGCCCCCACCGGGGAGCTGTTTTTT. As protein: CASSRDSAPTGELFF.

This chain links TRBV11-2 with TRBJ2-1, with TRBD2 matching 10 bases. V trimming: 6 bases; J trimming: 7 bases; junction bases outside the gene matches: 6. There are 14 residues in the CDR3. CDR1 is SGHAT, CDR2 FQNNGV, per germline. CDR3 bases: TGTGCCAGCAGGCTAGCGGGAGCGCAAAATGAGCAGTTCTTC. Translated: CASRLAGAQNEQFF.

The chain recombines TRBV5-5 with TRBJ2-7, with a tentative D call TRBD2 (6 bases). Germline-derived CDR1 and CDR2 are SGHKS and YYEKEE (reference sequence). V lost 1 base and J lost 4, with 15 bases in between. This CDR3 spans 15 amino acids. CDR3 sequence: CASSLYAGNVYEQYF. CDR3 nucleotides: TGTGCCAGCAGCTTGTACGCGGGAAATGTGTACGAGCAGTACTTC.

The rearrangement links TRBV18 to TRBJ2-1; weak D call: TRBD1 (5 bases). V was clipped by 3 bases and J by 8 bases, with 14 bases between them. The CDR3 is made up of 14 amino acids. Per the germline V gene, CDR1 is KGHSH and CDR2 is LQKENI. The CDR3 DNA follows: TGTGCCAGCTCACCTCTTGCAGGGTGGCATGAGCAGTTCTTC. Translation: CASSPLAGWHEQFF.

The rearrangement links TRBV28 to TRBJ1-2; 7 positions match TRBD1. The CDR3 loop spans 16 amino acids. After removal of 7 bases from V and 0 bases from J, the junction contained 11 bases not matched to a gene. Germline CDR1 and CDR2: MDHEN and SYDVKM. The CDR3 here is CASNPPPGQSNYGYTF. For the CDR3, the DNA is TGTGCCAGCAACCCCCCGCCGGGACAGTCTAACTATGGCTACACCTTC.

The CDR3 DNA reads TGTGCCAGCAGCCCCGCCCGAACGGGGGGCGGTCAGCCCCAGCATTTT. Translated: CASSPARTGGGQPQHF. The chain couples TRBV28 to TRBJ1-5, with D possibly matching TRBD1 (6 bases). V was shortened by 6 bases and J by 6 bases, with 21 bases between the two germline ends. Germline V gene data show CDR1 as MDHEN and CDR2 as SYDVKM. This CDR3 contains 16 residues.

This sequence joins TRBV11-3 and TRBJ2-3; TRBD1 might be the D (5 bases). This CDR3 spans 16 amino acids. Germline loops: CDR1 SGHNT, CDR2 YENEEA. Deletions cut 4 bases from V and 2 bases from J, with 16 bases between. Here the CDR3 reads CASSWGNAVTTDTQYF. The CDR3 region has the DNA TGTGCCAGCAGCTGGGGCAATGCGGTAACCACAGATACGCAGTATTTT. Full variable domain (rest looked up from reference TRBV11-3 and TRBJ2-3): EAGVVQSPRYKIIEKKQPVAFWCNPISGHNTLYWYLQNLGQGPELLIRYENEEAVDDSQLPKDRFSAERLKGVDSTLKIQPAELGDSAVYLCASSWGNAVTTDTQYFGPGTRLTVL.

The chain combines TRBV18 with TRBJ2-3; D perhaps matches TRBD2 (6 bases). V was trimmed by 4 bases and J by 15 bases, leaving 17 bases between them. Germline-derived CDR1 and CDR2 are KGHSH and LQKENI. CDR3 size: 12 residues. In DNA, the CDR3 is TGTGCCAGCTCACGGGCGGGGATGGAGTCATATTTT. Its translation is CASSRAGMESYF.

The chain carries TRBV28 and TRBJ2-5; no firm D call. In germline, CDR1 is MDHEN, CDR2 SYDVKM. CDR3 length: 11 amino acids. Between the trimmed V and J ends, which lost 3 bases and 7 bases, there was a span of 6 bases. CDR3 DNA sequence: TGTGCCAGCAGTTTTGTGAGGACCCAGTACTTC. Its translation is CASSFVRTQYF. The full variable domain, completed using reference TRBV28 and TRBJ2-5, is DVKVTQSSRYLVKRTGEKVFLECVQDMDHENMFWYRQDPGLGLRLIYFSYDVKMKEKGDIPEGYSVSREKKERFSLILESASTNQTSMYLCASSFVRTQYFGPGTRLLVL.

The chain links TRBV6-5 to TRBJ1-2; 10 bases are shared with TRBD1. CDR1 MNHEY and CDR2 SVGAGI come from the germline V gene. The CDR3 has 15 residues. The V gene end was trimmed by 6 bases and the J gene end by 3 bases; junction bases not matched to a gene: 7. The CDR3 region has the DNA TGTGCCAGCAGACGAGGGACAGGGGTTTACTATGGCTACACCTTC. The encoded protein is CASRRGTGVYYGYTF.

This rearrangement joins TRBV11-2 to TRBJ2-2; 8 bases match TRBD2. CDR1 is SGHAT and CDR2 is FQNNGV in the germline V gene. Trimming removed 5 bases from V and 6 bases from J; junction bases left unmatched: 8. The CDR3 loop spans 15 amino acids. The CDR3 sequence: CASSPLSGMAGELFF. Here the CDR3 DNA reads TGTGCCAGCAGCCCCCTTAGCGGGATGGCCGGGGAGCTGTTTTTT.

V is TRBV10-3 and J is TRBJ2-7; TRBD1 matches at 8 bases. This CDR3 contains 16 residues. Germline trimming cut 5 bases from V and 0 bases from J; bases unmatched to any gene: 9. Germline V gene lookup returns CDR1 ENHRY and CDR2 SYGVKD. In nucleotides, the CDR3 is TGTGCCATCAGTCAGGGTCGGGACAGGAGCTCCTACGAGCAGTACTTC. Protein sequence: CAISQGRDRSSYEQYF.

The V gene is TRBV15, the J gene TRBJ2-5; D possibly corresponds to TRBD2 (5 bases). The closer fit of TRBJ2-7 to the DNA end suggests the J call may be wrong. In germline, CDR1 is LNHNV, CDR2 YYDKDF (reference sequence). The CDR3 is 13 residues long. DNA of the CDR3: TGTGCCACCAGCAGTACTAGTTCCTACGAGCAGTACTTC. It translates to CATSSTSSYEQYF.

V and J are TRBV5-1 and TRBJ2-7, with a weak D call TRBD1 (5 bases). Germline lookup yields CDR1 SGHRS and CDR2 YFSETQ. The V end lost 0 bases, the J end lost 0 bases, and 10 bases lay between the germline ends. The CDR3 runs to 15 residues. CDR3 residues: CASSLGARDSYEQYF. The CDR3 nucleotides are TGCGCCAGCAGCTTGGGGGCCAGGGACTCCTACGAGCAGTACTTC.